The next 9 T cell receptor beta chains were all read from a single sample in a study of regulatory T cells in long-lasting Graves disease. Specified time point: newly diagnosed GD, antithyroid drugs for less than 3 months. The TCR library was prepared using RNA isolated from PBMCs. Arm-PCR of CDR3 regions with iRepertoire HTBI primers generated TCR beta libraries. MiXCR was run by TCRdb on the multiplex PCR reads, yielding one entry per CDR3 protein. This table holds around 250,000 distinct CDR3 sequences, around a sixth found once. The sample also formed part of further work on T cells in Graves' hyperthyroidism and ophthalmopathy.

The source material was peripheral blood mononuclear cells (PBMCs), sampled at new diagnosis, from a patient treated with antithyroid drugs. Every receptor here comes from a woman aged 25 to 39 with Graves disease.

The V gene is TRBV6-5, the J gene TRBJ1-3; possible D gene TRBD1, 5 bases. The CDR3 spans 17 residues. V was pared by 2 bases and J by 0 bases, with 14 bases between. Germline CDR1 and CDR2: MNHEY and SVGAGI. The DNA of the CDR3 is TGTGCCAGCAGTTACGGTGGGGACTTCAGCTCTGGAAACACCATATATTTT. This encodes CASSYGGDFSSGNTIYF.

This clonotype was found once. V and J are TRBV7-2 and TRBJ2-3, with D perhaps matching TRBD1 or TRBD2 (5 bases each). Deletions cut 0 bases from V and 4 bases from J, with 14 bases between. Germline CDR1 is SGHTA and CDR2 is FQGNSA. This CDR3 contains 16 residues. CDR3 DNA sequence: TGTGCCAGCAGCTTAGCGGGACGGAGGCCAGCAGATACGCAGTATTTT. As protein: CASSLAGRRPADTQYF.

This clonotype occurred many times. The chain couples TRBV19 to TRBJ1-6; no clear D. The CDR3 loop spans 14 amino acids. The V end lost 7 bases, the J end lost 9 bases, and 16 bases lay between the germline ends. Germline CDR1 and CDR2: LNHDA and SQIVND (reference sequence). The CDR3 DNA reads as TGTGCCAGTAACCCATCCTATATCGGTTCACCCCTCCACTTT. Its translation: CASNPSYIGSPLHF. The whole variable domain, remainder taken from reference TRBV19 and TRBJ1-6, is DGGITQSPKYLFRKEGQNVTLSCEQNLNHDAMYWYRQDPGQGLRLIYYSQIVNDFQKGDIAEGYSVSREKKESFPLTVTSAQKNPTAFYLCASNPSYIGSPLHFGNGTRLTVT.

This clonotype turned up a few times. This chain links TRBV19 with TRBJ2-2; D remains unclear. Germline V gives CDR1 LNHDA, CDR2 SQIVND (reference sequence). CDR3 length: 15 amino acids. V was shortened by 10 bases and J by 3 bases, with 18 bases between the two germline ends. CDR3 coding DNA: TGTGCCACCCTGCTACCCGGTGGAGACACCGGGGAGCTGTTTTTT. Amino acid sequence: CATLLPGGDTGELFF.

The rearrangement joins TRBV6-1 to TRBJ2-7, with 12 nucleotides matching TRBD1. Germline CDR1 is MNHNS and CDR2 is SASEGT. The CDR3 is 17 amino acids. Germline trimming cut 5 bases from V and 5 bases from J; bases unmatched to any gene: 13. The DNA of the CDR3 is TGTGCCAGCAGTCCAGCCGTGATTGGGACAGGGGGCGACGAGCAGTACTTC. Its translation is CASSPAVIGTGGDEQYF.

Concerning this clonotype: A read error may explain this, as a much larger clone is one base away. CDR3 residues: CVSSSRQGEENIQYF. Written as DNA, the CDR3 is TGTGTCAGCAGCTCCCGACAGGGGGAAGAAAACATTCAGTACTTC. This sequence joins TRBV11-2 and TRBJ2-4; 9 bases line up with TRBD1. Germline loops: CDR1 SGHAT, CDR2 FQNNGV. This CDR3 region has 15 residues.

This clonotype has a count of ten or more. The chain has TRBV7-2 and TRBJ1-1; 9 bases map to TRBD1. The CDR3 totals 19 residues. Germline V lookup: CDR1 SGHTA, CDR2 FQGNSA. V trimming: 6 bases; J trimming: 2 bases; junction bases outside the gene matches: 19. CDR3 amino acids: CASRPGQGLGRSLNTEAFF. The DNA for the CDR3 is TGTGCCAGCAGGCCGGGACAGGGACTAGGTCGGTCTCTAAACACTGAAGCTTTCTTT.

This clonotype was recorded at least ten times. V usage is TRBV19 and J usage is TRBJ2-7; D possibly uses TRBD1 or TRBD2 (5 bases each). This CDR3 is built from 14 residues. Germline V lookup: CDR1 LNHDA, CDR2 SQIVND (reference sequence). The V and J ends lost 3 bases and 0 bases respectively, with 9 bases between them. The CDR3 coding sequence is TGTGCCAGTAGTATGGGACGGAACTCCTACGAGCAGTACTTC. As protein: CASSMGRNSYEQYF.

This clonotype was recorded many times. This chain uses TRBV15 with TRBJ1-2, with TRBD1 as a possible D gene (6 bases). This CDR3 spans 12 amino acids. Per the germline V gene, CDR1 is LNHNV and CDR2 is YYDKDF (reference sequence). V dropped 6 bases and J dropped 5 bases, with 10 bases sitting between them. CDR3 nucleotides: TGTGCCACCAGATTACAGGGTTATGGCTACACCTTC. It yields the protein CATRLQGYGYTF.